These 27 T cell receptor beta chains were all obtained from the same sample, sequenced in a study of regulatory T cells in long-lasting Graves disease. Combining iRepertoire HTBI primers with Arm-PCR of CDR3 regions, the authors built TCR beta libraries. MiXCR was run by TCRdb on the multiplex PCR reads, yielding one entry per CDR3 protein. This sample has roughly 300,000 distinct CDR3 sequences, with around 20% found just once. Time point of the sample: persistent/refractory GD, antithyroid drugs over 5 years with positive TRAb. Making the TCR library involved RNA that had been extracted from PBMCs. Specimen: peripheral blood mononuclear cells (PBMCs), collected when the disease was refractory, from a patient treated with antithyroid drugs. Receptor source: a female donor with Graves disease.

The chain employs TRBV5-1 and TRBJ2-7, with a tentative D call TRBD1 (5 bases). The CDR3 has 14 amino acids. V was cut by 0 bases and J by 4 bases, with 11 bases left in between. The germline CDR1 and CDR2 sequences are SGHRS and YFSETQ. This CDR3 is CASSLDRFFYEQYF. The CDR3 nucleotides read TGCGCCAGCAGCTTGGACAGGTTTTTTTACGAGCAGTACTTC.

The chain recombines TRBV7-8 with TRBJ2-7; 8 bases fit TRBD2. Germline CDR1 SGHVS, CDR2 FQNEAQ. CDR3 length: 16 amino acids. With V trimmed by 1 base and J by 2 bases, 7 bases remained unmatched. DNA of the CDR3: TGTGCCAGCAGCTTAGAACCTAGCGGGTATACCTACGAGCAGTACTTC. Encoded protein: CASSLEPSGYTYEQYF. The whole variable domain, filled in from reference TRBV7-8 and TRBJ2-7, reads GAGVSQSPRYKVAKRGQDVALRCDPISGHVSLFWYQQALGQGPEFLTYFQNEAQLDKSGLPSDRFFAERPEGSVSTLKIQRTQQEDSAVYLCASSLEPSGYTYEQYFGPGTRLTVT.

Many counts were recorded for this clonotype. This rearrangement joins TRBV18 to TRBJ1-4, with a weak D call TRBD1 (5 bases). The V gene lost 5 bases and the J gene lost 4 bases, with 14 bases spanning the gap. CDR1 is KGHSH and CDR2 is LQKENI in the germline V gene. CDR3 size: 15 residues. The CDR3 protein is CASSTGGAGNEKLFF. The CDR3 coding sequence is TGTGCCAGCTCAACCGGCGGGGCGGGTAATGAAAAACTGTTTTTT.

J is TRBJ2-2 and V is TRBV5-1, with D possibly being TRBD1 or TRBD2 (6 bases each). V was pared by 2 bases and J by 1 base, with 9 bases between. Per the germline V gene, CDR1 is SGHRS and CDR2 is YFSETQ. CDR3 length: 15 amino acids. CDR3 coding DNA: TGCGCCAGCAGCTTCGGGGGACAGAACACCGGGGAGCTGTTTTTT. This translates into CASSFGGQNTGELFF.

This clonotype was seen more than once but under ten times. The chain carries TRBV7-9 and TRBJ1-2, with 7 bases identical to TRBD1. The length of the CDR3 is 14 residues. Germline V CDR1 and CDR2: SEHNR, FQNEAQ (reference sequence). V gave up 4 bases and J gave up 4 bases; unmatched junction bases: 6. The DNA of the CDR3 is TGTGCCAGCAGCTATCAGGGGGTAGGCTATGGCTACACCTTC. It translates to CASSYQGVGYGYTF.

This clonotype came up a few times. The chain recombines TRBV7-8 with TRBJ2-1; D is unclear. Germline V gene sequence: CDR1 SGHVS, CDR2 FQNEAQ. Trimming left V 5 bases short and J 10 bases short, with 12 bases between. CDR3 length: 12 residues. The CDR3 region has the DNA TGTGCCAGCAGCCGCTCTATACAGGAGCAGTTCTTC. Its translation is CASSRSIQEQFF.

The sample holds many counts of this clonotype. The chain employs TRBV20-1 and TRBJ1-2; 10 nucleotides line up with TRBD1. This CDR3 has 14 amino acids. Germline assignment: CDR1 DFQATT and CDR2 SNEGSKA (reference sequence). Trimming at V came to 3 bases and at J to 8 bases, leaving 9 bases not matched to a gene. The DNA of the CDR3 is TGCAGTGCTAGGACAGGGGGCGCAGCGGGGGGCTACACCTTC. Translating gives CSARTGGAAGGYTF.

This clonotype was counted many times. CDR3 in DNA: TGTGCCAGCAGTGAAGCGCTCCGGACAGGGGCAAATAATTCACCCCTCCACTTT. Translation gives CASSEALRTGANNSPLHF. The chain uses TRBV6-1 and TRBJ1-6; 9 bases line up with TRBD1. Germline assignment: CDR1 MNHNS and CDR2 SASEGT. There are 18 residues in the CDR3. The junction had 8 bases not matched to a gene; V was cut back by 0 bases and J by 5 bases.

This clonotype showed up many times. DNA for the CDR3: TGTGCCAGCAGCTTAGTGGCAGAGACCCAGTACTTC. Amino acid sequence: CASSLVAETQYF. The chain joins TRBV11-2 to TRBJ2-5, with D unresolved. Germline values: CDR1 SGHAT, CDR2 FQNNGV. The CDR3 totals 12 residues. V lost 1 base and J 4 bases, leaving 4 bases between the germline ends.

V and J are TRBV7-2 and TRBJ2-5; D gene unclear. Trimming removed 3 bases at V and 7 bases at J, with 12 bases between. This CDR3 has 13 amino acids. In germline, CDR1 is SGHTA, CDR2 FQGNSA. CDR3: CASSFDSPPTQYF. The CDR3, as DNA: TGTGCCAGCAGCTTTGACTCTCCGCCGACCCAGTACTTC.

This clonotype was recorded at least ten times. The chain recombines TRBV28 with TRBJ1-4; D possibly corresponds to TRBD1 (6 bases). Germline V gene data show CDR1 as MDHEN and CDR2 as SYDVKM. The V end lost 8 bases, the J end lost 6 bases, and 16 bases lay between the germline ends. The CDR3 spans 14 residues. The CDR3 region is CASLSRGQHEKLFF. For the CDR3, the DNA is TGTGCCAGCCTCAGCCGGGGGCAGCATGAAAAACTGTTTTTT.

This clonotype was counted ten times or more. The rearrangement joins TRBV7-2 to TRBJ1-2; maybe TRBD1 (5 bases). V was pared by 2 bases and J by 6 bases, with 13 bases between. This CDR3 comprises 14 residues. CDR1 SGHTA and CDR2 FQGNSA come from the germline V gene. CDR3 DNA: TGTGCCAGCAGCTTAAGCCGGGACGGTAATGGCTACACCTTC. This encodes CASSLSRDGNGYTF. The full variable domain, its missing parts supplied by reference TRBV7-2 and TRBJ1-2, is GAGVSQSPSNKVTEKGKDVELRCDPISGHTALYWYRQSLGQGLEFLIYFQGNSAPDKSGLPSDRFSAERTGGSVSTLTIQRTQQEDSAVYLCASSLSRDGNGYTFGSGTRLTVV.

This clonotype was found many times. The V and J genes are TRBV28 and TRBJ2-2, with D perhaps given as TRBD1 or TRBD2 (5 bases each). The CDR3 extends over 14 amino acids. Germline V lookup: CDR1 MDHEN, CDR2 SYDVKM. Between the trimmed V and J ends, which lost 4 bases and 4 bases, there was a span of 10 bases. The CDR3 here is CASSWGRSTGELFF. Here the CDR3 DNA reads TGTGCCAGCAGTTGGGGACGGAGCACCGGGGAGCTGTTTTTT.

The chain recombines TRBV4-3 with TRBJ2-2; TRBD1 aligns across 9 bases. Trimming cost V 1 base and J 4 bases; bases outside gene matches: 4. Germline V gene data show CDR1 as LGHNA and CDR2 as YSLEER. The CDR3 extends over 16 amino acids. The CDR3, as DNA: TGCGCCAGCAGCCAAGCAACGGGACAGGGCACCGGGGAGCTGTTTTTT. Translated, it gives CASSQATGQGTGELFF.

Many counts were recorded for this clonotype. V usage is TRBV11-2 and J usage is TRBJ1-1; a possible D gene is TRBD1 (5 bases). The CDR3 runs 13 residues. The germline V gene encodes CDR1 SGHAT and CDR2 FQNNGV. V was pared by 7 bases and J by 6 bases, with 15 bases between. In DNA form, the CDR3 reads TGTGCCAGCACCCCCCTATGGACACCTGAAGCTTTCTTT. Its translation: CASTPLWTPEAFF.

The chain couples TRBV9 to TRBJ2-7; 9 bases match TRBD1. The CDR3 runs to 14 residues. J lost 3 bases, V lost 0 bases, and 1 base had no gene match. Looked up from germline, CDR1 is SGDLS and CDR2 is YYNGEE. CDR3: CASSVGGQGYEQYF. Written as DNA, the CDR3 is TGTGCCAGCAGCGTAGGGGGACAGGGCTACGAGCAGTACTTC.

There are many counts of this clonotype. The V gene is TRBV18, the J gene TRBJ1-1, with D maybe TRBD1 (6 bases). From germline, CDR1 is KGHSH and CDR2 LQKENI. Trimming removed 2 bases at V and 3 bases at J, with 7 bases between. This CDR3 is 13 amino acids long. The CDR3 protein is CASSPNRDTEAFF. CDR3 nucleotide sequence: TGTGCCAGCTCACCAAACAGGGACACTGAAGCTTTCTTT.

This clonotype came up a few times. The chain combines TRBV19 with TRBJ1-1, with TRBD1 matching 9 bases. The CDR3 spans 16 residues. V was pared by 4 bases and J by 5 bases, with 11 bases of the junction left unmatched. The germline CDR1 and CDR2 sequences are LNHDA and SQIVND (reference sequence). The CDR3 loop reads CASSNHLGQGNTEAFF. The DNA for the CDR3 is TGTGCCAGTAGTAACCACCTCGGACAGGGGAATACTGAAGCTTTCTTT.

This clonotype appeared many times. J is TRBJ1-2 and V is TRBV6-2 or TRBV6-3; D is undetermined. CDR3 length equals 13 residues. The V gene's germline CDR1 is MNHEY and CDR2 SVGEGT. The V end was cut by 5 bases, the J end by 3 bases, with 10 bases between. The CDR3 nucleotides are TGTGCCAGCAGTGAATACAAGTACTATGGCTACACCTTC. It specifies CASSEYKYYGYTF.

With regard to this clonotype: One base away lies a much larger clone, so this may be a sequencing read error. J is TRBJ2-7 and V is TRBV28; the D is unclear. This CDR3 contains 10 residues. Germline loops: CDR1 MDHEN, CDR2 SYDVKM. The V and J ends lost 5 bases and 12 bases respectively, with 11 bases between them. The CDR3 is CASSSENRYF. The DNA of the CDR3 is TGTGCCAGCAGTAGTGAAAATCGGTACTTC.

Notes on this clonotype: Just one base apart from a much larger clone, this may be a read error. This sequence joins TRBV6-1 and TRBJ1-2; 7 nucleotides agree with TRBD1. Trimming removed 6 bases from V and 6 bases from J; junction bases left unmatched: 7. There are 13 residues in the CDR3. Germline CDR1 reads MNHNS; CDR2 reads SASEGT. The CDR3 DNA follows: TGTGCCAGCAGCGGTACAGGGGTCCATGGCTACACCTTC. Translation gives CASSGTGVHGYTF.

This clonotype has at least ten counts. The chain combines TRBV19 with TRBJ1-1, with D possibly TRBD1 on 5 matching bases. This CDR3 contains 16 residues. The germline V gene encodes CDR1 LNHDA and CDR2 SQIVND (reference sequence). V shed 7 bases and J shed 0 bases, with 18 bases lying between them. CDR3 amino acids: CASTLMQGGLNTEAFF. The CDR3 DNA follows: TGTGCCAGTACTCTCATGCAGGGCGGGTTGAACACTGAAGCTTTCTTT.

This chain uses TRBV27 with TRBJ2-7; the D gene is possibly TRBD1 (7 bases). Germline V lookup: CDR1 MNHEY, CDR2 SMNVEV (reference sequence). The CDR3 totals 14 residues. Trimming removed 5 bases from V and 0 bases from J, with 11 bases in between. The CDR3 DNA reads as TGTGCCAGCAGTCCGGGGGACAGCTCCTACGAGCAGTACTTC. Residues: CASSPGDSSYEQYF.

This clonotype occurred many times. The chain carries TRBV28 and TRBJ2-7, with D maybe TRBD1 (5 bases). This CDR3 has 14 residues. The ends were cut back, 9 bases at V and 0 bases at J, with 15 bases in the middle. CDR1 and CDR2 from the germline V gene are MDHEN and SYDVKM. The CDR3 sequence is CASNDRTSSYEQYF. The DNA for the CDR3 is TGTGCCAGTAATGACAGAACCAGCTCCTACGAGCAGTACTTC.

The CDR3 here is CASSLLGFERGTQYF. DNA of the CDR3: TGTGCCAGCAGTTTACTGGGTTTCGAGAGGGGTACGCAGTATTTT. The V call is TRBV28, the J call TRBJ2-3, with D possibly called TRBD1 or TRBD2 (5 bases each). Germline CDR1 reads MDHEN; CDR2 reads SYDVKM. Trimming stripped 2 bases from V and 8 bases from J, with 17 bases between. The CDR3 totals 15 residues. The full variable domain, with the rest looked up from reference TRBV28 and TRBJ2-3, is DVKVTQSSRYLVKRTGEKVFLECVQDMDHENMFWYRQDPGLGLRLIYFSYDVKMKEKGDIPEGYSVSREKKERFSLILESASTNQTSMYLCASSLLGFERGTQYFGPGTRLTVL.

The sample holds a few counts of this clonotype. The chain recombines TRBV7-3 with TRBJ2-2, with D tentatively TRBD1 (6 bases). This CDR3 spans 16 amino acids. Germline lookup yields CDR1 SGHTA and CDR2 FQGTGA. V lost 5 bases, J lost 1 base, and 14 bases lay in between. Here the CDR3 DNA reads TGTGCCAGCAGCGCCACCGAGGGACAGAACACCGGGGAGCTGTTTTTT. As protein: CASSATEGQNTGELFF.

V gene TRBV4-1 combines with J gene TRBJ1-4; 9 nucleotides line up with TRBD1. The V segment lost 3 bases and the J segment 8 bases; nucleotides outside the gene matches: 10. The germline V gene has CDR1 MGHRA and CDR2 YSYEKL. The CDR3 sequence is 16 residues long. CDR3 DNA: TGCGCCAGCAGCCAGGGGGGGGCTACAGGGGGCGAAAAACTGTTTTTT. As protein: CASSQGGATGGEKLFF.